This record concerns one TCR beta chain sequence. The DNA is omitted, as the CDR3 cannot be located on it reliably, and the CDR3 follows TCRdb's listing. Both ends counted, the CDR3 spans 14 residues. The germline gives CDR1 SGHTA, CDR2 FQGTGA. TCRdb's copy holds only in-frame clones and misses some; the assay was immunoSEQ multiplex PCR. This table has some 77,000 clones, around nine tenths appearing once. These data belong to a study of technical replicates of blood from several donors. The V call is TRBV7-3, the J call TRBJ2-7; the table's D call, TRBD1, has no DNA check behind it. The TCR comes from a human donor in good health. The sequencing input was T cells isolated from PBMCs. This CDR3 reads CACASRDRAYEQYF.